This TCR beta chain was obtained from a study of T cells in Graves' hyperthyroidism and ophthalmopathy. Points from the study as a whole: In the analysis, a 13 V-J model separated ophthalmopathy from stable hyperthyroidism.

The V and J ends lost 2 bases and 1 base respectively, with 8 bases between them. The germline V gene has CDR1 MDHEN and CDR2 SYDVKM. This CDR3 is 14 amino acids long. RNA transcripts provided the source from which TCR beta CDR3 regions were amplified. The TCR CDR3 first-round RT-PCR relied on the HTBI primer set. TCRdb reprocessed the multiplex PCR reads via MiXCR and lists one record per CDR3 protein. The sample holds 340,000 or so distinct CDR3 sequences, 15% to 20% seen once. This clonotype was seen repeatedly, ten times or more. Its specificity is not known. Clinical symptoms, serum thyroxine and TRAb, thyroid ultrasound and orbital computed tomography together formed the diagnostic basis.

The TCR sequence derives from a woman aged 45-60 years with Graves' hyperthyroidism. The sequencing sample was made of blood. The chain has TRBV28 and TRBJ1-1; D call uncertain. The CDR3 loop reads CASSLIQGNTEAFF. The CDR3 region has the DNA TGTGCCAGCAGTTTAATTCAAGGGAACACTGAAGCTTTCTTT.